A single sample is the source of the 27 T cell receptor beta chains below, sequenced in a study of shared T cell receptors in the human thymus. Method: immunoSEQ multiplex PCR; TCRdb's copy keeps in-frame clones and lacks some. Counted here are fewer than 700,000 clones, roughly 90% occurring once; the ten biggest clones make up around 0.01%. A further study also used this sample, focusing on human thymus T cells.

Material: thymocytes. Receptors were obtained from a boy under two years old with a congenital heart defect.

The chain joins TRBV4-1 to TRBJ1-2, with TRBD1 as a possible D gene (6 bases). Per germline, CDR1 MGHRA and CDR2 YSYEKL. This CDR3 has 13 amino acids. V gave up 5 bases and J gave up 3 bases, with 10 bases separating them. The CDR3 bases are TGCGCCAGCAGCGCACAGGGCGACTATGGCTACACCTTC. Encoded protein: CASSAQGDYGYTF.

CDR3 sequence (DNA): TGTGCCAGCAGCCGGACAGGGGGCGCCGAGCAGTACTTC. Protein: CASSRTGGAEQYF. The gene calls are TRBV11-2 and TRBJ2-7, with 11 nucleotides matching TRBD1. Germline-derived CDR1 and CDR2 are SGHAT and FQNNGV. The CDR3 consists of 13 residues. After removal of 5 bases from V and 6 bases from J, the junction contained 3 bases not matched to a gene.

CDR3 DNA: TGTGCCAGTAGACTAGCGGGAAGTCCCGGGGGGCAAGAGACCCAGTACTTC. It translates to CASRLAGSPGGQETQYF. V gene TRBV19 combines with J gene TRBJ2-5; TRBD2 matches at 10 bases. CDR1 is LNHDA and CDR2 is SQIVND in the germline V gene (reference sequence). The CDR3 extends over 17 amino acids. V trimming: 6 bases; J trimming: 2 bases; junction bases outside the gene matches: 12.

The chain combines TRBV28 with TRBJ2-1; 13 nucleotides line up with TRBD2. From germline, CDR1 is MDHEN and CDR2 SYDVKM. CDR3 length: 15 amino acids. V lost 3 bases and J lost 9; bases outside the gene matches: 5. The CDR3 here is CASSFTSGRGGEQFF. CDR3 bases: TGTGCCAGCAGTTTTACTAGCGGGAGGGGAGGTGAGCAGTTCTTC.

CDR3 region: CASSVTSGRTDTQYF. The DNA for the CDR3 is TGTGCCAGCAGTGTGACTAGCGGGAGGACAGATACGCAGTATTTT. The genes are TRBV6-4 and TRBJ2-3; TRBD2 agrees at 13 bases. CDR3 length: 15 amino acids. V lost 4 bases to trimming and J lost 3 bases; unmatched junction nucleotides: 1. Germline V gene sequence: CDR1 MRHNA, CDR2 SNTAGT.

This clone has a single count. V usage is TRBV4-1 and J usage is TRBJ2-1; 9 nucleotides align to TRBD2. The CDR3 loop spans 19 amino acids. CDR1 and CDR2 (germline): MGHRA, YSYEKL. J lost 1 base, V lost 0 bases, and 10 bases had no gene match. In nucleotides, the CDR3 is TGCGCCAGCAGCCAAGATTGTCTAGCGGGACAACTATCCTACAATGAGCAGTTCTTC. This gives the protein CASSQDCLAGQLSYNEQFF.

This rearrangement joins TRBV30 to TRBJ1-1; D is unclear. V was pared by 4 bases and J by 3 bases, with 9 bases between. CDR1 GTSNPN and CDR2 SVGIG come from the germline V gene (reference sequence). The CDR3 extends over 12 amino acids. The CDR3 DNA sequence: TGTGCCTGGACTGGGGAGGACACTGAAGCTTTCTTT. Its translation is CAWTGEDTEAFF. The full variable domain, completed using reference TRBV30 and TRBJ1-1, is SQTIHQWPATLVQPVGSPLSLECTVEGTSNPNLYWYRQAAGRGLQLLFYSVGIGQISSEVPQNLSASRPQDRQFILSSKKLLLSDSGFYLCAWTGEDTEAFFGQGTRLTVV.

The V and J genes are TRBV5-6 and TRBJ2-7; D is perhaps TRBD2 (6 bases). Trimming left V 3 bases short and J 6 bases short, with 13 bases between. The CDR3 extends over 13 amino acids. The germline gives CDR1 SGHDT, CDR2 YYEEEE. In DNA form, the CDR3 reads TGTGCCAGCAGCTGGCGGGGTGGTCGCGAGCAGTACTTC. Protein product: CASSWRGGREQYF.

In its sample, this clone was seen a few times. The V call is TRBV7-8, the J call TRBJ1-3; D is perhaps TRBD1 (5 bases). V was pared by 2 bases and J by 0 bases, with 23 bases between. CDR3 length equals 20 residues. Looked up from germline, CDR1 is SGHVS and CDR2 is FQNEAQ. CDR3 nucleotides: TGTGCCAGCAGCTTAAGGACAAGCAAGGGGCGCGGGACCTCTGGAAACACCATATATTTT. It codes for CASSLRTSKGRGTSGNTIYF.

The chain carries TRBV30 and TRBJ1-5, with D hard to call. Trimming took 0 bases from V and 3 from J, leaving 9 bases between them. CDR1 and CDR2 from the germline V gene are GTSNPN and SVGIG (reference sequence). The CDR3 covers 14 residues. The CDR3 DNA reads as TGTGCCTGGAGTGTAAGGCGGATCAATCAGCCCCAGCATTTT. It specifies CAWSVRRINQPQHF.

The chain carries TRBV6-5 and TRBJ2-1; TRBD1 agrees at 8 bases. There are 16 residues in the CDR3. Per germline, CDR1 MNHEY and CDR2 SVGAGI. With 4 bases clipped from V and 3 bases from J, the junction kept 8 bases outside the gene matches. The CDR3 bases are TGTGCCAGCAGTTCCACCGACAGGGGAGGCTACAATGAGCAGTTCTTC. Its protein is CASSSTDRGGYNEQFF.

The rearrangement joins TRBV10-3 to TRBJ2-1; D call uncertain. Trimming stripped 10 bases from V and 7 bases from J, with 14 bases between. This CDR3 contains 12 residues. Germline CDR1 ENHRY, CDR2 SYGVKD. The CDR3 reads CATNTPHNEQFF. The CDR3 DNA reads TGTGCCACTAATACTCCCCATAATGAGCAGTTCTTC.

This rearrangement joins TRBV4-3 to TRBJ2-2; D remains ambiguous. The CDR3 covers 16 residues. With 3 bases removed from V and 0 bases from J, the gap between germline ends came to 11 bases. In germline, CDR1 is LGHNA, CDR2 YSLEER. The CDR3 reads CASSQFPLANTGELFF. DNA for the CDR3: TGCGCCAGCAGCCAGTTCCCCCTTGCGAACACCGGGGAGCTGTTTTTT.

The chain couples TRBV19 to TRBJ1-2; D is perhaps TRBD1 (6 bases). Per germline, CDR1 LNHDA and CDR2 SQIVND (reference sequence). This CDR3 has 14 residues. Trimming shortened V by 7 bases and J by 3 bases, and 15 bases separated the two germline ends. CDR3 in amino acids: CASTLLQGDYGYTF. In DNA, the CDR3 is TGTGCCAGTACTCTCTTACAGGGTGACTATGGCTACACCTTC.

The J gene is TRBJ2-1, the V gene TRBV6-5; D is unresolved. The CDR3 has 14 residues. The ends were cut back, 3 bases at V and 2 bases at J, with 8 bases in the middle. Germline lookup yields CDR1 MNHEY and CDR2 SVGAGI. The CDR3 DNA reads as TGTGCCAGCAGTTATGGAGCAACCTACAATGAGCAGTTCTTC. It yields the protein CASSYGATYNEQFF.

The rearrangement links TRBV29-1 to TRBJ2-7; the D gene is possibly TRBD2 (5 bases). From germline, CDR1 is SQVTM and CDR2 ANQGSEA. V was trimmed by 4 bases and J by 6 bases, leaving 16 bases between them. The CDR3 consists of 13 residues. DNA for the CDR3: TGCAGCGTTGCCCTGAGAGGCGAGGGCGAGCAGTACTTC. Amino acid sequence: CSVALRGEGEQYF.

CDR3 nucleotides: TGTGCCAGCAACCTACTCCCCAACCCCGGGACCTACGAGCAGTACTTC. Translation gives CASNLLPNPGTYEQYF. The V call is TRBV11-2, the J call TRBJ2-7; D might be TRBD2 (5 bases). Germline V gives CDR1 SGHAT, CDR2 FQNNGV. V shed 7 bases and J shed 2 bases, with 21 bases lying between them. The CDR3 consists of 16 residues.

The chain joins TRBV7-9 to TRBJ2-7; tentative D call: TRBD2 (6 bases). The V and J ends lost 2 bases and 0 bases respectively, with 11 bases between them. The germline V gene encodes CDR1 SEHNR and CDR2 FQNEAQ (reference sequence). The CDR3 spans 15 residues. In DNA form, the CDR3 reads TGTGCCAGCAGCTTAAGGACTAAACTCTCCTACGAGCAGTACTTC. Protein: CASSLRTKLSYEQYF.

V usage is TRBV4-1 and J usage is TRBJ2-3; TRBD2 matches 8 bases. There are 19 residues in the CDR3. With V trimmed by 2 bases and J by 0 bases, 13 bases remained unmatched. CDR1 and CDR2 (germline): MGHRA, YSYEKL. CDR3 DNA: TGCGCCAGCAGCCAAAAACTCGGACTAGCCAGTTGTAGCACAGATACGCAGTATTTT. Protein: CASSQKLGLASCSTDTQYF.

This chain's CDR3 is CASSSRDREGEQYF. In DNA form, the CDR3 reads TGTGCCAGCAGCTCCCGGGACAGGGAGGGCGAGCAGTACTTC. The chain has TRBV7-2 and TRBJ2-7, with TRBD1 matching 9 bases. V dropped 4 bases and J dropped 6; count of bases not matched to a gene: 7. The CDR3 runs to 14 residues. Germline CDR1 is SGHTA and CDR2 is FQGNSA. The full variable domain, rest sourced from reference TRBV7-2 and TRBJ2-7, is GAGVSQSPSNKVTEKGKDVELRCDPISGHTALYWYRQSLGQGLEFLIYFQGNSAPDKSGLPSDRFSAERTGGSVSTLTIQRTQQEDSAVYLCASSSRDREGEQYFGPGTRLTVT.

The chain's CDR3 is CASSQIESASSTGELFF. CDR3 nucleotides: TGTGCCAGCAGCCAAATCGAGTCGGCTAGCTCGACCGGGGAGCTGTTTTTT. The chain uses TRBV14 and TRBJ2-2, with a possible D match to TRBD2 (5 bases). Looked up from germline, CDR1 is SGHDN and CDR2 is FVKESK. This CDR3 contains 17 residues. Trimming removed 2 bases from V and 5 bases from J, with 18 bases in between.

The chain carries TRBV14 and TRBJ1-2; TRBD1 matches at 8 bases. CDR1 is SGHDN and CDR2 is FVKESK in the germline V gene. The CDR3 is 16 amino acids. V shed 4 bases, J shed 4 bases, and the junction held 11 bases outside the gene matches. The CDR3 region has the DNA TGTGCCAGCAGCCCTCGGACAGGGTTGTTCTTCTATGGCTACACCTTC. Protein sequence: CASSPRTGLFFYGYTF.

The chain's CDR3 is CASSPTSGKTYEQYF. The CDR3 nucleotides are TGTGCCAGCAGCCCGACTAGCGGGAAAACCTACGAGCAGTACTTC. The chain joins TRBV14 to TRBJ2-7; 11 bases fit TRBD2. CDR3 length: 15 amino acids. Germline-derived CDR1 and CDR2 are SGHDN and FVKESK. Germline trimming cut 4 bases from V and 2 bases from J; bases unmatched to any gene: 4. The complete variable domain, with remaining parts taken from reference TRBV14 and TRBJ2-7, reads EAGVTQFPSHSVIEKGQTVTLRCDPISGHDNLYWYRRVMGKEIKFLLHFVKESKQDESGMPNNRFLAERTGGTYSTLKVQPAELEDSGVYFCASSPTSGKTYEQYFGPGTRLTVT.

CDR3 DNA: TGTGCCAGCAGCCCAAAGGACAGGGGAAGCGAGCAGTACTTC. It codes for CASSPKDRGSEQYF. The rearrangement uses TRBV7-9 and TRBJ2-7, with 9 bases aligning to TRBD1. The CDR3 length is 14 residues. J lost 6 bases, V lost 5 bases, and 8 bases had no gene match. The germline CDR1 and CDR2 sequences are SEHNR and FQNEAQ (reference sequence).

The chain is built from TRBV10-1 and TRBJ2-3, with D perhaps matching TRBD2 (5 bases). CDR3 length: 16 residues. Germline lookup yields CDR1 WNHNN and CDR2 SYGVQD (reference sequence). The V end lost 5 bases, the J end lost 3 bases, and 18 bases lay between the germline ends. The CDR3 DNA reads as TGCGCCAGCAGTTCCGAAGCGGCTAAACGGACAGATACGCAGTATTTT. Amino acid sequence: CASSSEAAKRTDTQYF.

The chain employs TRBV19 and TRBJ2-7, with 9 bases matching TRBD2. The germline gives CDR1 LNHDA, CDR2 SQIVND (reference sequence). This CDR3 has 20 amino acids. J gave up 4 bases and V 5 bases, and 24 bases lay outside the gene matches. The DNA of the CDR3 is TGTGCCAGTAGTCCCGCCACCCTCATCAGTGGGGCTAGCGGGATGTACGAGCAGTACTTC. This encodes CASSPATLISGASGMYEQYF.

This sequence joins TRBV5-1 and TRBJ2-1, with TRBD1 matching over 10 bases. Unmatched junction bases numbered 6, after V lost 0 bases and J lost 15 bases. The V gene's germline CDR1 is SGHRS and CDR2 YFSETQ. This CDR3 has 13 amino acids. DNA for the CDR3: TGCGCCAGCAGCTTGGCCGGGACAGGGGATATGTTCTTC. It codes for CASSLAGTGDMFF.